The TCR beta chain under discussion was sequenced for a study of T-cell reconstitution after alpha-beta-depleted transplantation in children. From germline, CDR1 is MNHEY and CDR2 SMNVEV (reference sequence). Trimming took off 9 bases at V and 6 bases at J, with 11 bases between the two ends. CDR3 length equals 12 residues. The sample holds many counts of this clonotype. The antigen remains undetermined. Unique molecular identifiers were built into the TCRbeta library. TCRdb re-called the PCR reads with MiXCR, one entry per CDR3 protein. The sample shows about 600,000 distinct CDR3 sequences, about 21% of them seen only once. General study findings and limits: Newly produced T cells mostly accounted for T-cell counts and diversity one year post-transplant. Some patients owed their high day-60 TCRbeta diversity to surviving recipient T cells and thymic progenitors.

This chain links TRBV27 with TRBJ2-2; D may be TRBD1 (5 bases). The sequence came from a boy in the first two years of life who had a stem cell transplant for acute myeloid leukemia, so the T cells may come from the graft donor. Sequenced here: PBMCs, mostly from graft donor cells, sampled 360 days after TCRalphabeta/CD19-depleted stem cell transplant. The CDR3 is CASRPGSGELFF. CDR3 coding DNA: TGTGCCAGTAGACCAGGGTCCGGGGAGCTGTTTTTT.